The rows below give T cell receptor beta chains drawn from one sample of a study of identical twins. TCRdb reanalysed the 5' RACE reads using MiXCR and keeps one entry per CDR3 protein. The sample consists of around 240,000 distinct CDR3 sequences, approximately 7% of them appearing once. These records were also assigned to another study, of yellow fever vaccine responses in identical twins.

Material for sequencing was memory (CD45RO+) T cells sorted from blood. These receptors originate from a woman younger than 30 in good health. CDR3s include the opening cysteine and the closing phenylalanine or tryptophan. The D gene is left open where the match is weak. The size field is filled for only some rows; it gives once, few, many or a size class.

TRBV6-1,TRBJ2-7,NA,NA,TGTGCCAGCAAAAGCTCCTACGAGCAGTACTTC,CASKSSYEQYF
TRBV7-9,TRBJ2-5,many,TRBD2,TGTGCCAGCAGCTTGGGACTAGCGGGAGGAGTACAAGAGACCCAGTACTTC,CASSLGLAGGVQETQYF
TRBV12-3/TRBV12-4,TRBJ2-1,many,NA,TGTGCCAGCAGTTTCAAAAATGACTACAATGAGCAGTTCTTC,CASSFKNDYNEQFF
TRBV20-1,TRBJ1-6,many,TRBD1,TGCAGTGCTAGACCCCCGGGACAGCCTAATTCACCCCTCCACTTT,CSARPPGQPNSPLHF
TRBV24-1,TRBJ2-1,few,NA,TGTGCCACCAGTGACTACGACAGTTTAAGCTCCTACAATGAGCAGTTCTTC,CATSDYDSLSSYNEQFF
TRBV3-1,TRBJ2-7,many,TRBD2,TGTGCCAGCAGCCAAGACCCAGCGGGAGGGATCTACGAGCAGTACTTC,CASSQDPAGGIYEQYF
TRBV6-1,TRBJ2-1,NA,NA,TGTGCCAGCAGTAACATATACAATGAGCAGTTCTTC,CASSNIYNEQFF
TRBV4-1,TRBJ2-2,NA,TRBD2,TGCGCCAGCAGCCAAGGTCAGCGGGAGGGCCCCGGGGAGCTGTTTTTT,CASSQGQREGPGELFF
TRBV4-1,TRBJ2-1,many,TRBD2,TGCGCCAGCAGCCAAGCAACTAGCGACTACAATGAGCAGTTCTTC,CASSQATSDYNEQFF
TRBV11-2,TRBJ2-3,many,NA,TGTGCCAGCAGCTTAGACGGAAGCACAGATACGCAGTATTTT,CASSLDGSTDTQYF
TRBV20-1,TRBJ2-1,few,TRBD2,TGCAGTGCTACCAAGACTAGCGGGATTAGCTCCTACAATGAGCAGTTCTTC,CSATKTSGISSYNEQFF
TRBV29-1,TRBJ1-2,many,TRBD1,TGCAGCCTACAAGCCGGCCTGGGACAGGGGGCGTACGGCTACACCTTC,CSLQAGLGQGAYGYTF
TRBV27,TRBJ2-1,many,TRBD2,TGTGCCAGCAGTTTCGGACTAGCGGGAAATTACAATGAGCAGTTCTTC,CASSFGLAGNYNEQFF
TRBV18,TRBJ2-2,NA,TRBD2,TGTGCCAGCTCAGCGCCGGGACTAGCGGGGAACACCGGGGAGCTGTTTTTT,CASSAPGLAGNTGELFF
TRBV24-1,TRBJ2-1,NA,TRBD1,TGTGCCACCAGTGCCCCGGGCAGGGGGCAGGGTGAGCAGTTCTTC,CATSAPGRGQGEQFF
TRBV10-2,TRBJ1-5,few,TRBD1,TGCGCCAGCGCTGATGGGGACAGAAAAAGCAATCAGCCCCAGCATTTT,CASADGDRKSNQPQHF
TRBV5-1,TRBJ2-2,many,TRBD1,TGCGCCAGCAGCACAGGGACAGGCTTCAGCGGGGAGCTGTTTTTT,CASSTGTGFSGELFF
TRBV3-1,TRBJ2-6,few,NA,TGTGCCAGCAGCCAAAAACTCACTATTACGGCGTTCATTAGCTCTGGGGCCAACGTCCTGACTTTC,CASSQKLTITAFISSGANVLTF
TRBV10-3,TRBJ1-1,many,NA,TGTGCCATCAGTGAGTCGACAGGAGTGAACACTGAAGCTTTCTTT,CAISESTGVNTEAFF
TRBV6-1,TRBJ1-2,NA,TRBD1,TGTGCCAGCAGTAAGAGGACAGGGAGCTATGGCTACACCTTC,CASSKRTGSYGYTF
TRBV25-1,TRBJ2-5,many,NA,TGTGCCAGCAGTGAGTCAGGGGTCCAAGAGACCCAGTACTTC,CASSESGVQETQYF
TRBV7-9,TRBJ1-2,many,NA,TGTGCCAGCAGCAACTTGGTGGGTGGCTACACCTTC,CASSNLVGGYTF